The rows below give T cell receptor beta chains drawn from one sample of a study of OX40 agonist ivuxolimab in advanced cancers. The table came from immunoSEQ multiplex PCR; TCRdb's copy has only in-frame clones and leaves some out. The sample holds under 85,000 clones; roughly 90% are singletons and the top ten take around 0.75%. The starting material was CD4+ or CD8+ T cells sorted from blood, obtained in a trial of the OX40 agonist ivuxolimab. The source is an adult with an advanced solid tumor such as melanoma, head and neck, liver or kidney cancer. Both conserved end residues are part of each CDR3. D genes are given only for firm matches. Rows give clone size only sometimes, using once, few, many, or a class for an expanded clone.

>TRBJ2-5|NA|TRBV7-9|TRBD2
TGTGCCAGCAGCTTAGGGGGGACTAGCGGTCCGGAGACCCAGTACTTC
CASSLGGTSGPETQYF
>TRBJ1-2|NA|TRBV6-1|TRBD1
TGTGCCAGCAGTGACCGAACCAGGGGACAGACCGTCTATGGCTACACCTTC
CASSDRTRGQTVYGYTF
>TRBJ2-1|NA|TRBV5-8|NA
TGTGCCAGCAGCAGGGCGCGGGACAGCTTCAGCTCCTACAATGAGCAGTTCTTC
CASSRARDSFSSYNEQFF
>TRBJ2-3|NA|TRBV5-4|NA
TGTGCCAGCAGCCAAGCATGGGGGAGCCACACAGATACGCAGTATTTT
CASSQAWGSHTDTQYF
>TRBJ2-2|NA|TRBV19|NA
TGTGCCAGTAGAATGCTAGCTGCCACCGGGGAGCTGTTTTTT
CASRMLAATGELFF
>TRBJ1-2|NA|TRBV14|NA
TGTGCCAGCAGCCAGAGAGGCGGCTACACCTTC
CASSQRGGYTF
>TRBJ2-3|NA|TRBV2|NA
TGTGCCAGCAGGAGGTGGGGGGCAGACGTCCCAGATACGCAGTATTTT
CASRRWGADVPDTQYF
>TRBJ1-5|NA|TRBV6-6|NA
TGTGCCAGCAGTTACTCGATGGCAGAGAATCAGCCCCAGCATTTT
CASSYSMAENQPQHF
>TRBJ2-5|NA|TRBV7-3|TRBD2
TGTGCCAGCAGCTTAGCGGGAGGGTCAGAGACCCAGTACTTC
CASSLAGGSETQYF
>TRBJ2-4|NA|TRBV4-2|TRBD2
TGTGCCAGCAGCCAAGCCTCCCCCGGCCCACTAGCGGGAAACATTCAGTACTTC
CASSQASPGPLAGNIQYF
>TRBJ1-1|NA|TRBV5-1|NA
TGCGCCAGTAGCCGGGGGTCTGGCACTGAAGCTTTCTTT
CASSRGSGTEAFF
>TRBJ2-7|NA|TRBV5-1|TRBD2
TGCGCCAGCAGCTTGCTCCTAGCGGGAGGGATATCGAGCGAGCAGTACTTC
CASSLLLAGGISSEQYF
>TRBJ2-6|NA|TRBV27|NA
TGTGCCAGCAGTTTTGAAGGGTCTGGGGCCAACGTCCTGACTTTC
CASSFEGSGANVLTF
>TRBJ2-2|NA|TRBV19|TRBD2
TGTGCCAGTTCCGTCCAGGGGGTGGCTAGCGGGAGTACCGGGGAGCTGTTTTTT
CASSVQGVASGSTGELFF
>TRBJ2-5|once|TRBV29-1|NA
TGCAGCGTTAACGGGGGGGCTCCCTATACAGGGGGCTCTCAAGAGACCCAGTACTTC
CSVNGGAPYTGGSQETQYF
>TRBJ2-1|NA|TRBV7-3|NA
TGTGCCAGCAGCTTAGCGCTGGGTCCTGAGCAGTTCTTC
CASSLALGPEQFF
>TRBJ2-7|once|TRBV28|NA
TGTGCCAGCAGTCTGCAGGGTTACGAGCAGTACTTC
CASSLQGYEQYF
>TRBJ1-3|NA|TRBV11-3|NA
TGTGCCAGCAGCTTTCCTTTCGGGGGCGCTTCTGGAAACACCATATATTTT
CASSFPFGGASGNTIYF
>TRBJ2-5|NA|TRBV6-6|NA
TGTGCCAGCAGTCCCGGGGTCAGGGGAGAGACCCAGTACTTC
CASSPGVRGETQYF
>TRBJ1-3|NA|TRBV7-2|TRBD1
TGTGCCAGCAGCTTAGGTAGAGGGGGCATTGGAAACACCATATATTTT
CASSLGRGGIGNTIYF
>TRBJ1-1|NA|TRBV5-4|TRBD1
TGTGCCAGCAGCCTGGGACAGGACTATGAAGCTTTCTTT
CASSLGQDYEAFF
>TRBJ1-1|NA|TRBV11-1|NA
TGTGCCAGCAGAGAAGGGGTGTACACTGAAGCTTTCTTT
CASREGVYTEAFF
>TRBJ2-1|NA|TRBV28|NA
TGTGCCAGCAAAGGCAGGACCGGGCTAGCGAGAGTAAGTGAGCAGTTCTTC
CASKGRTGLARVSEQFF
>TRBJ1-2|NA|TRBV7-2|NA
TGTGCCAGCAGCTTAGGGGCTGGCAAGGTCGGGAACTATGGCTACACCTTC
CASSLGAGKVGNYGYTF
>TRBJ2-7|NA|TRBV7-2|TRBD2
TGTGCCAGCAGCTTAGTGGGACTACCCTACGAGCAGTACTTC
CASSLVGLPYEQYF
>TRBJ2-7|NA|TRBV11-2|TRBD2
TGTGCCAGCAGCTTAGCGGTGGGAGGGCCCTACGAGCAGTACTTC
CASSLAVGGPYEQYF
>TRBJ2-2|NA|TRBV7-9|NA
TGTGCCAGCAGCTTTTACAGGGCAGACACCGGGGAGCTGTTTTTT
CASSFYRADTGELFF
>TRBJ2-3|NA|TRBV10-3|TRBD2
TGTGCCATCAGTGTCGTAGCGGGCTTCACAGATACGCAGTATTTT
CAISVVAGFTDTQYF
>TRBJ2-7|NA|TRBV6-6|TRBD2
TGTGCCAGCAAGGTAGCGGGATTCGACGAGCAGTACTTC
CASKVAGFDEQYF
>TRBJ2-6|NA|TRBV7-3|NA
TGTGCCAGCAGCCTCTCCTCCGGGGTGACAGACTCTGGGGCCAACGTCCTGACTTTC
CASSLSSGVTDSGANVLTF
>TRBJ2-2|NA|TRBV28|NA
TGTGCCAGTGGACAGCTGAACACCGGGGAGCTGTTTTTT
CASGQLNTGELFF
>TRBJ1-4|NA|TRBV4-1|NA
TGCGCCAGCAGCCTTCCAGGACGACGTGAAAAACTGTTTTTT
CASSLPGRREKLFF
>TRBJ2-3|NA|TRBV7-9|NA
TGTGCCAGCAGCTTTGAGGGGCTAGGAGATACGCAGTATTTT
CASSFEGLGDTQYF
>TRBJ1-6|NA|TRBV18|NA
TGTGCCAGCTCACCAGGGGCCGGGGTATCTGGTTCACCCCTCCACTTT
CASSPGAGVSGSPLHF
>TRBJ2-7|once|TRBV7-9|NA
TGTGCCAGCAGCCCAGCCTACGAGCAGTACTTC
CASSPAYEQYF
>TRBJ2-5|once|TRBV13|NA
TGTGCCAGCAGCGGCGGGGCGGTGGAGACCCAGTACTTC
CASSGGAVETQYF
>TRBJ2-1|once|TRBV6-5|TRBD2
TGTGCCAGCAGCTTCGGGACTAGCGGTCAGTTCTTC
CASSFGTSGQFF
>TRBJ2-1|once|TRBV5-5|TRBD1
TGTGCCAGCAGCTTGGTCGTTCGGGACAGGGGTTACAATGAGCAGTTCTTC
CASSLVVRDRGYNEQFF
>TRBJ2-3|NA|TRBV19|TRBD2
TGTGCCAGTAGTATGAACCCTGTGGGGTCTAGCGGTACGCAGTATTTT
CASSMNPVGSSGTQYF
>TRBJ2-4|NA|TRBV28|NA
TGTGCCAGCACCCCCCGGAGGGATGAGGCCAAAAACATTCAGTACTTC
CASTPRRDEAKNIQYF
>TRBJ2-3|NA|TRBV10-3|NA
TGTGCCATCAGTGAGACCCACACAGATACGCAGTATTTT
CAISETHTDTQYF
>TRBJ2-7|once|TRBV6-5|TRBD1
TGTGCCAGCAGAAGAGACAGGGTCCTCGAGCAGTACTTC
CASRRDRVLEQYF